This TCR beta chain was obtained from a study of molecular identifiers for immune sequencing clone quantification. Study conclusions and caveats: Because of identical TCR molecules sharing a barcode, sizes of highly expanded clones could be underestimated.

Concerning this clonotype itself: As yet, its antigen is unknown.

Each CDR3 protein gets one entry after TCRdb re-called the PCR reads with MiXCR. Here the sample spans under 75,000 distinct CDR3 sequences, around 19% being singletons. V dropped 3 bases and J dropped 2 bases, with 21 bases sitting between them. The length of the CDR3 is 18 residues. Germline lookup yields CDR1 SGHVS and CDR2 FQNEAQ. The source of this sequence is a human donor in good health. Some libraries in this study had Jurkat cell RNA spiked in. The V and J genes are TRBV7-8 and TRBJ2-3; possible D gene TRBD2, 5 bases. The sequenced sample consisted of naive CD8+ T cells from blood, with Jurkat cell RNA spiked in. Noted subset: FACS-sorted CD8+CD4-CCR7+CD45RA+ naive T cells. The CDR3 sequence is CASSFNLGRAGSTDTQYF. CDR3 DNA sequence: TGTGCCAGCAGCTTCAACCTAGGGCGGGCGGGTTCCACAGATACGCAGTATTTT.